This T cell receptor (beta chain) was sequenced for a study of cytomegalovirus exposure and HLA in healthy donors (dated by TCRdb to the late 2010s). Concerning the study at large: An earlier analysis of a few hundred of the donors reported 276 Gb of sequence data and roughly 120 million unique TCR beta sequences obtained from around 170 million T cells. An early release that covered about 600 HLA-typed donors contained approximately 300 gigabases of sequencing data and about 84 million unique TCR sequences. Of the roughly 390 genotyped donors, 65% to 90% fell in the genetic ancestry cluster associated with self-reported Caucasian donors. The study aimed to test whether signatures of past pathogen exposure could be identified by cataloging public T cell receptors. The study used immunosequencing to profile the T cell repertoires of 670 or so subjects and linked those repertoires to cytomegalovirus serostatus. Besides the first cohort of 550 to 750 subjects, a separate validation cohort made up of 120 different subjects was used. High-throughput TCR immunosequencing, statistical association of individual TCRs with disease status, and machine learning were combined to predict cytomegalovirus infection status. A later analysis re-analyzed previously published TCR beta repertoires from 666 donors and added high-resolution HLA genotyping to study TCR occurrence patterns. Rather than drawing on any new phenotypic data, the later analysis identified candidate immune exposures from TCR beta sequences and the way those sequences occurred across donors. In an earlier analysis of more than 550 of the donors, high-throughput TCR beta sequencing was used to judge whether each TCR beta V gene segment behaved as functional or pseudogenic. Alongside the repertoire data, information on donor age, sex, ethnicity and CMV serostatus was compiled. Genome-wide SNP genotypes for about 60% of the roughly 670 donors were used in a later genetic analysis, which treated that subset as a discovery cohort. All discovery cohort repertoires had been generated on a single sequencing platform. Class I and class II HLA loci were covered by the typing at four-digit resolution. The number of donors typed differed by locus, with 629-630 for A, B, C, DRB1 and DQB1, roughly 520 for DQA1, nearly 610 for DPA1, and over 400 for DPB1. A handful of DR-DQ haplotypes were treated as single units for association and clustering because of strong linkage in the cohort. Among about 390 genotyped donors of the cohort, an average of 235,054 unique TCR beta nucleotide sequences were sequenced per donor, 15% to 20% of them non-productive.

Concerning this clone itself: Its antigen is still unknown. Per-base qualities were not stored, and no clone one base away is much larger.

Library preparation was by the immunoSEQ multiplex PCR assay. The multiplex PCR relied on a mix of 60 forward primers for TCR Vbeta segments and 13 reverse primers for TCR Jbeta segments. A multiplex PCR assay on genomic DNA amplified the CDR3 region of rearranged TCR beta genes. The amplified TCR beta libraries were sequenced on the Illumina HiSeq System as 87-base-pair reads. As for the authors' bioinformatics: A later analysis counted about 80 million unique TCR beta chains across the 670 or so repertoires, and some 11 million of these chains were shared by at least two donors. A nearest-neighbor algorithm error-corrected the raw reads and collapsed the reads into unique sequences, merging closely related sequences to remove PCR and sequencing errors. CDR3 sequences were aligned to IMGT reference sequences to assign V, D and J gene segments. For a sequence to be retained, a match of at least six nucleotides to both a V gene segment and a J gene segment was required. Rearrangements were classified as productive when the CDR3 lacked stop codons and remained in frame with V and J, and all other rearrangements were classified as non-productive. CDR3 was defined by IMGT convention, running from the second conserved V-encoded cysteine to the conserved J-encoded phenylalanine. Sequences without an unambiguous match to a single V gene segment were excluded from the earlier analysis of 587 of the donors. In an earlier analysis of several hundred of the donors, V segments were called functional above 56.7% productive rearrangements and were called segregating when the between-donor standard deviation exceeded 5%. A statistical classification framework was built to diagnose cytomegalovirus status from the catalog of TCR beta chain sequences. A later analysis assigned V and J genes by comparing TCR nucleotide sequences with IMGT/GENE-DB human TR gene sequences. Using the TCRdist pipeline, a later analysis assigned CDR3 sequences along with most-parsimonious VDJ recombination scenarios. In a later analysis, every TCR beta chain was defined by the combination of its CDR3 amino acid sequence and its V-gene family, and reads without a unique V-gene family were dropped. As a way to deal with suspected cross-contamination and a sequencing artifact, a later analysis dropped hundreds of nucleotide sequences that were highly shared and had low generation probability. In a later analysis, a clonal expansion index for each public chain was calculated from normalized within-repertoire ranks of inferred template counts. A later analysis computed generation probabilities with a VDJ recombination model fitted to out-of-frame rearrangements, and checked the results against IGoR. A later analysis scored TCR-TCR, TCR-HLA and TCR-CMV co-occurrence with hypergeometric tests, applying a repertoire-size bias correction to TCR pairs. To estimate false discovery rates, a later analysis permuted the HLA or CMV assignments 20 times. A later analysis grouped co-occurring TCRs with DBSCAN, adding TCRdist sequence similarity when clustering within HLA-allele-positive subsets. Repertoires with fewer than 30,000 or more than 120,000 public chains were left out of co-occurrence clustering, as were five repertoires with anomalous nucleotide sharing. TCRdb took this table from immuneACCESS and kept in-frame rearrangements with V and J called. Such tables lack part of the clones; where checked against another copy, unresolved V genes explain under half of the gap, and the rest is unexplained. From that table come the V and J calls and clone size; the DNA was used to work out D and trimming. The sample table lists 180,000 or so clones, 70% to 80% of them with a count of one. The ten top clones hold about 1.6% of the sample.

General conclusions and limits of the study: V-gene and J-gene trimming of TCR beta chains was associated with a missense DCLRE1C variant in a later genetic analysis, and the association was replicated in an independent cohort. Assigning TCR associations to individual alleles was difficult when HLA alleles, especially DR and DQ, strongly co-occurred. Because some donors lacked HLA typing at each locus, the association tests relied only on the typed subset. At a false discovery rate of 0.05, a later analysis linked roughly 17,000 TCR beta sequences to specific HLA alleles. A further reported finding was that TCR beta sequences accurately predicted the HLA-A and HLA-B alleles for most subjects in the first cohort. In both the original and validation cohorts, the classifier was reported to diagnose cytomegalovirus status with high specificity and sensitivity. Only TCR beta chains were sequenced in this cohort, and the absence of alpha or paired-chain data limited detectable features. The study listed 150 to 200 TCR beta chains as associated with cytomegalovirus. Sequencing depth was assumed to be roughly uniform across donors in the presence/absence analyses, though that assumption may not hold. A cluster of highly shared sequence variants was judged likely to represent a technical artifact of the sequencing pipeline. Most TCR sequences were observed very rarely across donors, whereas some public TCRs were present in many individuals. Linkage disequilibrium might explain the correlated functional status among segregating V segments, but an unknown experimental factor could not be ruled out. In vitro tests confirmed that three of the cytomegalovirus-associated TCR beta chains recognize cytomegalovirus antigens. Some IMGT-functional V segments, including TRBV6-2 and TRBV6-3, could not be distinguished by the 87-base-pair reads and were therefore excluded. In a later analysis, HLA-associated TCR beta chains were found to be more clonally expanded and to have lower generation probabilities than equally common non-associated chains. In a later analysis, TCR association rates were found to vary across HLA loci, with the most associated TCRs seen for DRB1 alleles and the fewest for HLA-C alleles. About 17 rarely observed V segments, including chromosome 9 orphons, were excluded from the earlier analysis of about 600 of the donors because counts were too low. Immune exposure information for the cohort was limited to CMV serostatus. According to a later analysis, parvovirus B19, influenza, CMV and Epstein-Barr virus appeared linked to several top co-occurrence clusters. According to a later analysis, most CMV-associated TCR beta chains appeared to be HLA-restricted, and the HLA associations seemed to be driven largely by CMV exposure. In an earlier analysis of about 540 of the donors, most TCR beta V segments were observed in productive rearrangements about 90% or about 30% of the time, broadly matching IMGT annotations. The authors suggested that the approach could potentially be generalized to other disease states and immunological phenotypes. A later genetic analysis reported fewer N-insertions in productive TCRs among donors in an Asian-associated ancestry cluster than the 666-donor mean.

Here V drops 0 bases and J drops 2 bases, and the junction holds 6 bases not matched to any gene. As encoded in the germline V gene, CDR1 is ENHRY while CDR2 is SYGVKD. The CDR3 contains 17 residues, cysteine and phenylalanine counted. Of all the DNA, just the CDR3 is kept, 51 bases in frame from base 1. In total, about 650 healthy bone marrow donors made up the cohort. All cohort members were sampled while nominally healthy, although unrecorded immune exposures were likely present. The donor tested CMV seronegative, placing the donor among the 350 or so seronegative members of the cohort. A peripheral blood sample was collected from each donor, and TCR beta sequencing was performed on peripheral blood mononuclear cells. Genomic DNA extraction from the blood cell samples was performed with the Qiagen DNeasy Blood Extraction Kit.

The receptor was isolated from a man between 18 and 29 years old in good health and CMV-seronegative. Sequencing was performed on PBMCs. The V and J segments used are TRBV10-3 and TRBJ2-3, with 9 bases matching TRBD2. The CDR3 here reads CAISESWASGNTDTQYF. The sequenced DNA: TGTGCCATCAGTGAGTCGTGGGCTAGCGGGAACACAGATACGCAGTATTTT.